This TCR beta chain was recorded in a study of beta chain features in type 1 diabetes. General study points: In every one of the four CD4+ subsets, TCRB CDR3s were moderately but significantly shorter in Type 1 diabetes patients.

The whole isolated RNA underwent reverse transcription, so sequencing captured expressed TCRB transcripts. Only in-frame clones appear in the TCRdb table, and some are missing; sequencing was by immunoSEQ multiplex PCR. There are 330,000 or so clones in the sample; around 19% occur only once, and under 0.05% lies in the top ten. The V segment lost 10 bases and the J segment 9 bases; nucleotides outside the gene matches: 11. CDR1 and CDR2 from the germline V gene are SNHLY and FYNNEI. The CDR3 covers 12 residues. Comment on this clone: Its target is not known.

The sequencing sample was made of naive CD4+ T cells from blood. This clonotype was sampled from a woman in her late teens or twenties in good health. The chain combines TRBV2 with TRBJ2-5; 7 nucleotides agree with TRBD1. The CDR3 coding sequence is TGTGCCACCAGAAATCAGGGGGTGGCCCAGTACTTC. This sequence encodes CATRNQGVAQYF.